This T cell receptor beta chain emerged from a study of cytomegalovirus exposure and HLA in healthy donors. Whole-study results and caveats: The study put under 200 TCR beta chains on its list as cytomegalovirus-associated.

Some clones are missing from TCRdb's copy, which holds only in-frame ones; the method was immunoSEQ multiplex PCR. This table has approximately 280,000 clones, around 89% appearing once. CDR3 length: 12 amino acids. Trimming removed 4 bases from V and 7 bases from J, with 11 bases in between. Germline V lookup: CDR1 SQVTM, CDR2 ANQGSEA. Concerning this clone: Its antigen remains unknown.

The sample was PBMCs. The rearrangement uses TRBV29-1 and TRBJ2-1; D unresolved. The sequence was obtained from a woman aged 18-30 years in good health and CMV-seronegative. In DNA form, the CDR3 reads TGCAGCGTTGCTGTTTCGTTTAATGAGCAGTTCTTC. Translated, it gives CSVAVSFNEQFF.